The 26 T cell receptor beta chains presented below share a single source sample, sequenced in a study of blood T cell repertoires in COVID-19. Data came from immunoSEQ multiplex PCR; TCRdb stores just in-frame clones and leaves some out. The top ten hold approximately 8.1% of the sample, which has a few hundred thousand clones, more than 75% seen once. Sequenced sample: peripheral blood. The source of these receptors is a woman aged 45-65 years who had recovered from COVID-19.

This chain joins TRBV5-6 and TRBJ2-3; D call uncertain. CDR3 size: 12 residues. Germline CDR1 SGHDT, CDR2 YYEEEE. The ends were cut back, 5 bases at V and 6 bases at J, with 10 bases in the middle. This CDR3 reads CASRYARDTQYF. Written as DNA, the CDR3 is TGTGCCAGCAGATATGCTCGGGATACGCAGTATTTT.

This sequence joins TRBV5-1 and TRBJ2-3; D perhaps matches TRBD1 (7 bases). Trimming pared 4 bases from V and 6 bases from J, leaving 15 bases between. From germline, CDR1 is SGHRS and CDR2 YFSETQ. CDR3 length: 14 residues. CDR3 nucleotide sequence: TGCGCCAGCAGCGGAGGGGGCGTGGGCGATACGCAGTATTTT. Residues: CASSGGGVGDTQYF. Variable domain in full (rest from reference TRBV5-1 and TRBJ2-3): KAGVTQTPRYLIKTRGQQVTLSCSPISGHRSVSWYQQTPGQGLQFLFEYFSETQRNKGNFPGRFSGRQFSNSRSEMNVSTLELGDSALYLCASSGGGVGDTQYFGPGTRLTVL.

This chain links TRBV10-3 with TRBJ2-3, with D possibly being TRBD2 (6 bases). CDR1 ENHRY and CDR2 SYGVKD come from the germline V gene. The CDR3 has 14 amino acids. The V end lost 10 bases, the J end lost 5 bases, and 19 bases lay between the germline ends. CDR3 in amino acids: CATARGGEGDTQYF. In nucleotides, the CDR3 is TGTGCCACGGCCCGGGGAGGTGAGGGAGATACGCAGTATTTT.

The CDR3 region is CASSDTVGTEAFF. The CDR3 coding sequence is TGTGCCAGCAGTGACACTGTGGGCACTGAAGCTTTCTTT. The chain has TRBV6-6 and TRBJ1-1; no firm D call. CDR3 length equals 13 residues. V lost 5 bases, J lost 4 bases, and 11 bases lay in between. CDR1 and CDR2 (germline): MNHNY, SVGAGI (reference sequence).

The rearrangement links TRBV19 to TRBJ1-1; 9 nucleotides match TRBD1. V lost 9 bases and J lost 5; bases outside the gene matches: 7. This CDR3 contains 13 residues. Germline assignment: CDR1 LNHDA and CDR2 SQIVND (reference sequence). As DNA, the CDR3 is TGTGCCAGCACCGGGACAGGGAAGACTGAAGCTTTCTTT. It codes for CASTGTGKTEAFF.

The chain employs TRBV5-8 and TRBJ1-2; D perhaps matches TRBD1 (5 bases). Germline V lookup: CDR1 SGHTS, CDR2 YDEGEE. The CDR3 consists of 14 residues. The V end was cut by 6 bases, the J end by 0 bases, with 12 bases between. As DNA, the CDR3 is TGTGCCAGCACTAGACGACAGTCTAACTATGGCTACACCTTC. Translating gives CASTRRQSNYGYTF. The full variable domain, completed using reference TRBV5-8 and TRBJ1-2, is EAGVTQSPTHLIKTRGQQATLRCSPISGHTSVYWYQQALGLGLQFLLWYDEGEERNRGNFPPRFSGRQFPNYSSELNVNALELEDSALYLCASTRRQSNYGYTFGSGTRLTVV.

This rearrangement joins TRBV6-2 or TRBV6-3 to TRBJ1-2; no firm D call. The CDR3 has 13 amino acids. CDR1 is MNHEY and CDR2 is SVGEGT in the germline V gene. V was pared by 2 bases and J by 8 bases, with 12 bases between. The CDR3 DNA follows: TGTGCCAGCAGTTACGGTCCGCGAGTGGGCTACACCTTC. Encoded protein: CASSYGPRVGYTF.

The J gene is TRBJ1-1, the V gene TRBV5-1; perhaps TRBD1 as D (6 bases). The CDR3 has 13 residues. CDR1 is SGHRS, CDR2 YFSETQ, per germline. Trimming left V 5 bases short and J 5 bases short, with 13 bases between. CDR3 protein: CASRQDSRTEAFF. CDR3 DNA: TGCGCCAGCAGACAGGACAGCCGGACTGAAGCTTTCTTT.

V gene TRBV19 combines with J gene TRBJ1-5; no firm D call. The CDR3 spans 14 residues. Trimming took off 2 bases at V and 0 bases at J, with 5 bases between the two ends. Germline V gene data show CDR1 as LNHDA and CDR2 as SQIVND (reference sequence). Here the CDR3 reads CASSITVSNQPQHF. DNA of the CDR3: TGTGCCAGTAGTATAACAGTTAGCAATCAGCCCCAGCATTTT.

A remark on this clone: The identical CDR3 is also encoded by other nucleotide sequences in the sample. The CDR3 sequence: CASSQGRSNSPLHF. The CDR3 nucleotides read TGTGCCAGCAGCCAGGGCAGGTCTAATTCACCCCTCCACTTT. The gene calls are TRBV3-1 (or the pseudogene TRBV3-2) and TRBJ1-6; unclear D gene. The germline gives CDR1 LGHDT, CDR2 YNNKEL (reference sequence). V gave up 3 bases and J gave up 6 bases, with 9 bases separating them. This CDR3 has 14 amino acids.

The chain employs TRBV7-9 and TRBJ2-3; D may be TRBD2 (6 bases). CDR3 length: 15 amino acids. The ends were cut back, 5 bases at V and 1 base at J, with 13 bases in the middle. CDR1 and CDR2 (germline): SEHNR, FQNEAQ (reference sequence). The CDR3 reads CASSRLGGRTDTQYF. DNA of the CDR3: TGTGCCAGCAGCCGCCTCGGGGGTCGCACAGATACGCAGTATTTT.

This clone was detected only a few times. Distinct nucleotide sequences in the sample also encode this CDR3. The J gene is TRBJ2-7, the V gene TRBV5-1, with D maybe TRBD1 (6 bases). V lost 5 bases to trimming and J lost 0 bases, with 6 bases between them. Germline V gene sequence: CDR1 SGHRS, CDR2 YFSETQ. The CDR3 loop spans 12 amino acids. The CDR3 here is CASRDSSYEQYF. The CDR3 bases are TGCGCCAGCAGGGACAGCTCCTACGAGCAGTACTTC.

The count of this clone is one. The V call is TRBV9, the J call TRBJ2-7; TRBD1 matches at 9 bases. Per germline, CDR1 SGDLS and CDR2 YYNGEE. This CDR3 contains 15 residues. J gave up 1 base and V 0 bases, and 2 bases lay outside the gene matches. The CDR3: CASSVGGTGSYEQYF. The CDR3 nucleotides are TGTGCCAGCAGCGTAGGGGGGACAGGGTCCTACGAGCAGTACTTC. The whole variable domain, filled in from reference TRBV9 and TRBJ2-7, reads DSGVTQTPKHLITATGQRVTLRCSPRSGDLSVYWYQQSLDQGLQFLIQYYNGEERAKGNILERFSAQQFPDLHSELNLSSLELGDSALYFCASSVGGTGSYEQYFGPGTRLTVT.

The rearrangement joins TRBV10-3 to TRBJ1-6, with 10 bases lining up with TRBD1. J gave up 9 bases and V 5 bases, and 7 bases lay outside the gene matches. The CDR3 covers 15 residues. CDR1 is ENHRY and CDR2 is SYGVKD in the germline V gene. CDR3 coding DNA: TGTGCCATCAGTCCCGGGACAGGGGCGGGTTCACCCCTCCACTTT. Protein sequence: CAISPGTGAGSPLHF.

This clone has more than one count but fewer than ten. The chain joins TRBV30 to TRBJ1-2; D is possibly TRBD1 (5 bases). The V and J ends lost 3 bases and 2 bases respectively, with 10 bases between them. Germline assignment: CDR1 GTSNPN and CDR2 SVGIG (reference sequence). This CDR3 is 13 amino acids long. CDR3: CAWRGGRNYGYTF. The CDR3, as DNA: TGTGCCTGGAGGGGGGGGAGGAACTATGGCTACACCTTC.

The V call is TRBV24-1, the J call TRBJ2-4; tentative D call: TRBD2 (5 bases). The CDR3 is 13 residues long. The germline V and J ends were trimmed by 3 bases and 11 bases, with 13 bases remaining between them. Germline lookup yields CDR1 KGHDR and CDR2 SFDVKD. CDR3 sequence reads: CATSDPPGELQYF. In nucleotides, the CDR3 is TGTGCCACCAGTGATCCCCCCGGGGAACTTCAGTACTTC.

The chain recombines TRBV4-2 with TRBJ2-5; D may be TRBD1 (5 bases). The V end was cut by 4 bases, the J end by 2 bases, with 14 bases between. Germline-derived CDR1 and CDR2 are LGHNA and YNFKEQ. CDR3 length: 15 amino acids. The CDR3 is CASSRTFDSQETQYF. In DNA, the CDR3 is TGTGCCAGCAGCCGAACCTTTGACAGTCAAGAGACCCAGTACTTC.

This chain connects TRBV7-2 to TRBJ2-1; 7 positions match TRBD2. This CDR3 is built from 14 residues. With V trimmed by 5 bases and J by 5 bases, 6 bases remained unmatched. The V gene's germline CDR1 is SGHTA and CDR2 FQGNSA. CDR3 DNA sequence: TGTGCCAGCAGCGCGGGAGCCTCTAACAATGAGCAGTTCTTC. Residues: CASSAGASNNEQFF.

This chain connects TRBV7-9 to TRBJ2-1; 12 positions agree with TRBD2. The length of the CDR3 is 16 residues. Germline V gene lookup returns CDR1 SEHNR and CDR2 FQNEAQ (reference sequence). The V and J ends lost 5 bases and 1 base, in that order; junction bases with no gene match: 3. The CDR3 sequence is CASSMTSGRSYNEQFF. The CDR3 region has the DNA TGTGCCAGCAGCATGACTAGCGGGAGATCCTACAATGAGCAGTTCTTC.

The chain carries TRBV5-1 and TRBJ2-3, with D perhaps TRBD2 (7 bases). Deletions cut 0 bases from V and 4 bases from J, with 12 bases between. CDR1 and CDR2 (germline): SGHRS, YFSETQ. This CDR3 region has 15 residues. The CDR3 here is CASSLDGGPPDTQYF. CDR3 coding DNA: TGCGCCAGCAGCTTGGACGGGGGGCCCCCAGATACGCAGTATTTT.

This clone appeared a single time. The J gene is TRBJ1-5, the V gene TRBV21-1. TRBV21-1 constitutes a pseudogene. The CDR3 is 14 amino acids. The DNA of the CDR3 is TGTGCCAGCAGCAAAGTGAGGTCGAATCAGCCCCAGCATTTT. This gives the protein CASSKVRSNQPQHF.

The chain recombines TRBV27 with TRBJ1-5; a possible D gene is TRBD1 (6 bases). Trimming stripped 2 bases from V and 4 bases from J, with 12 bases between. Germline V gene data show CDR1 as MNHEY and CDR2 as SMNVEV (reference sequence). The CDR3 loop spans 15 amino acids. In nucleotides, the CDR3 is TGTGCCAGCAGTTTAGGGGGCCCCCCGAATCAGCCCCAGCATTTT. Protein sequence: CASSLGGPPNQPQHF.

The chain uses TRBV10-2 and TRBJ1-6; no clear D gene. V was clipped by 6 bases and J by 7 bases, with 22 bases between them. This CDR3 is 17 amino acids long. Germline CDR1 and CDR2: WSHSY and SAAADI. The CDR3 nucleotides read TGCGCCAGCAGCCGATTACCGGAGCCGGGAGGGAATTCACCCCTCCACTTT. Protein: CASSRLPEPGGNSPLHF.

This chain links TRBV28 with TRBJ1-2; 8 bases fit TRBD1. CDR3 length: 13 amino acids. Germline lookup yields CDR1 MDHEN and CDR2 SYDVKM. With V trimmed by 6 bases and J by 6 bases, 6 bases remained unmatched. CDR3 in DNA: TGTGCCAGCAGGGACAGGGTCGCGGATGGCTACACCTTC. Translated: CASRDRVADGYTF.

The gene calls are TRBV7-9 and TRBJ1-2; D gene ambiguous. V lost 0 bases and J 8 bases, leaving 16 bases between the germline ends. The CDR3 has 15 amino acids. CDR1 is SEHNR, CDR2 FQNEAQ, per germline (reference sequence). In DNA, the CDR3 is TGTGCCAGCAGCTTAGCGGGAAGGCCCAGGAGGGGCTACACCTTC. Amino acids: CASSLAGRPRRGYTF.

The chain has TRBV19 and TRBJ1-2, with 9 bases identical to TRBD1. This CDR3 contains 14 residues. The germline V gene encodes CDR1 LNHDA and CDR2 SQIVND (reference sequence). The junction had 7 bases not matched to a gene; V was cut back by 3 bases and J by 8 bases. In DNA, the CDR3 is TGTGCCAGTAGTATGAGGGACAGGGATCGAGGCTACACCTTC. This codes for CASSMRDRDRGYTF.